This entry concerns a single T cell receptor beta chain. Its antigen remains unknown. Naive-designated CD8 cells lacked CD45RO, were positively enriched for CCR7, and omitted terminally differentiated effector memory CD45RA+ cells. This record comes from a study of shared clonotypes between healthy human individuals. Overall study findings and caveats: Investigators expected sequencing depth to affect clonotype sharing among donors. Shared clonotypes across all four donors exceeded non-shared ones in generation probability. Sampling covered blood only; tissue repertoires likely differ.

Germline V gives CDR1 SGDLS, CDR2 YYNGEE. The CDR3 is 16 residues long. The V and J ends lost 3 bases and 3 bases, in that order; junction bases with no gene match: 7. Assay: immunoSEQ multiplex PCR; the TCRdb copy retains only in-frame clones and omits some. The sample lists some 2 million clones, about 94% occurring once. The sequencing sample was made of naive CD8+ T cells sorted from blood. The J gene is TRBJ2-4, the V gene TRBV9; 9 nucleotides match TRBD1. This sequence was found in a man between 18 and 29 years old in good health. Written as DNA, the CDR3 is TGTGCCAGCAGCGCCGCCGAGACAGGGGGCAAAAACATTCAGTACTTC. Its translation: CASSAAETGGKNIQYF.